The 27 T cell receptor beta chains given below trace back to one sample, sequenced in a study of cytomegalovirus exposure and HLA in healthy donors. In the PCR, 60 Vbeta and 13 Jbeta primers were used. Assay: immunoSEQ multiplex PCR; the TCRdb copy retains only in-frame clones and omits some. Among 150,000 to 200,000 clones listed, 79% were seen once. The sample consisted of PBMCs. The receptors were gathered from a woman aged 45-65 years in good health and CMV-seronegative.

This clone has a single count. The rearrangement links TRBV7-9 to TRBJ2-3; tentatively, D is TRBD2 (5 bases). This CDR3 is 14 amino acids long. V lost 5 bases and J lost 1, with 10 bases in between. Per the germline V gene, CDR1 is SEHNR and CDR2 is FQNEAQ (reference sequence). This chain's CDR3 is CASSPAGRTDTQYF. CDR3 nucleotides: TGTGCCAGCAGCCCGGCGGGCCGCACAGATACGCAGTATTTT.

The table lists this clone with a count of one. The rearrangement joins TRBV6-5 to TRBJ2-3, with a possible D match to TRBD1 (6 bases). Germline CDR1 and CDR2: MNHEY and SVGAGI. CDR3 length equals 16 residues. V dropped 2 bases and J dropped 4 bases, with 16 bases sitting between them. The CDR3 DNA is TGTGCCAGCAGTTACCTACCTCCCGACAGGTCAGATACGCAGTATTTT. Translating it yields CASSYLPPDRSDTQYF.

The V and J genes are TRBV10-3 and TRBJ1-1, with D possibly matching TRBD1 (6 bases). V lost 0 bases to trimming and J lost 0 bases, with 17 bases between them. The CDR3 extends over 18 amino acids. CDR1 is ENHRY and CDR2 is SYGVKD in the germline V gene. The DNA of the CDR3 is TGTGCCATCAGTGAGTCCGGGGGGGGGCTGGAAGTGAACACTGAAGCTTTCTTT. As protein: CAISESGGGLEVNTEAFF.

CDR3 coding DNA: TGCGCCAGCAGCGGGAGTTCGGGGGTAGACTATGGCTACACCTTC. Protein sequence: CASSGSSGVDYGYTF. V and J are TRBV5-1 and TRBJ1-2, with D perhaps matching TRBD1 (5 bases). Looked up from germline, CDR1 is SGHRS and CDR2 is YFSETQ. V was pared by 4 bases and J by 3 bases, with 16 bases between. This CDR3 comprises 15 residues.

The chain joins TRBV28 to TRBJ1-5, with D possibly TRBD1 on 5 matching bases. The CDR3 has 17 amino acids. V dropped 1 base and J dropped 3 bases, with 16 bases sitting between them. Germline V gives CDR1 MDHEN, CDR2 SYDVKM. In DNA, the CDR3 is TGTGCCAGCAGTTTATCCGGGGGAGGAGGGGACAATCAGCCCCAGCATTTT. This gives the protein CASSLSGGGGDNQPQHF.

The rearrangement joins TRBV7-9 to TRBJ1-4; D unclear. The germline V gene has CDR1 SEHNR and CDR2 FQNEAQ (reference sequence). CDR3 length equals 13 residues. The V end was cut by 2 bases, the J end by 12 bases, with 13 bases between. The DNA for the CDR3 is TGTGCCAGCAGCTTAAATCCAGACGGGGAACTGTTTTTT. Amino acid sequence: CASSLNPDGELFF.

The chain joins TRBV18 to TRBJ1-5; 8 nucleotides line up with TRBD1. Germline CDR1 and CDR2: KGHSH and LQKENI. V lost 1 base, J lost 2 bases, and 4 bases stayed unmatched. This CDR3 has 16 amino acids. This CDR3 is CASSPRRGQGNQPQHF. The CDR3 DNA reads TGTGCCAGCTCACCACGCAGGGGGCAAGGCAATCAGCCCCAGCATTTT.

V is TRBV15 and J is TRBJ1-2; D possibly corresponds to TRBD1 (6 bases). Germline V gene lookup returns CDR1 LNHNV and CDR2 YYDKDF (reference sequence). This CDR3 contains 17 residues. V lost 3 bases, J lost 4 bases, and 21 bases lay in between. Written as DNA, the CDR3 is TGTGCCACCAGCAGGCAAGCCGGGACACCATCGGTCTATGGCTACACCTTC. This codes for CATSRQAGTPSVYGYTF.

The gene calls are TRBV28 and TRBJ2-5; TRBD2 matches at 7 bases. This CDR3 is 16 amino acids long. CDR1 and CDR2 from the germline V gene are MDHEN and SYDVKM. The junction had 10 bases not matched to a gene; V was cut back by 6 bases and J by 0 bases. The CDR3 nucleotides are TGTGCCAGCAGGCCAGCGGGACTGGGGTACCAAGAGACCCAGTACTTC. Translation: CASRPAGLGYQETQYF.

The rearrangement uses TRBV6-6 and TRBJ2-2; 8 positions match TRBD1. The germline CDR1 and CDR2 sequences are MNHNY and SVGAGI (reference sequence). V trimming: 6 bases; J trimming: 1 base; junction bases outside the gene matches: 7. The CDR3 length is 16 residues. The CDR3 sequence: CASRPSGTGNTGELFF. For the CDR3, the DNA is TGTGCCAGCAGGCCCTCCGGGACAGGGAACACCGGGGAGCTGTTTTTT.

The chain joins TRBV4-2 to TRBJ2-1, with D maybe TRBD1 (7 bases). This CDR3 has 14 residues. Trimming removed 1 base at V and 9 bases at J, with 13 bases between. The V gene's germline CDR1 is LGHNA and CDR2 YNFKEQ. CDR3 DNA: TGTGCCAGCAGCCAAGGCGGGAACAGGGGTGAGCAGTTCTTC. This encodes CASSQGGNRGEQFF.

The chain is built from TRBV6-1 and TRBJ2-3; TRBD1 aligns across 8 bases. The ends lost 10 bases at V and 1 base at J; junction bases unmatched: 4. This CDR3 region has 13 residues. From germline, CDR1 is MNHNS and CDR2 SASEGT. The CDR3 DNA reads as TGTGCCATCGAGACAGGGGGCACAGATACGCAGTATTTT. Protein: CAIETGGTDTQYF.

The chain couples TRBV11-2 to TRBJ1-2; 7 bases align to TRBD1. The germline gives CDR1 SGHAT, CDR2 FQNNGV. The length of the CDR3 is 13 residues. The V gene end was trimmed by 7 bases and the J gene end by 3 bases; junction bases not matched to a gene: 5. The CDR3 sequence is CASIATGDYGYTF. CDR3 nucleotides: TGTGCCAGCATCGCCACAGGGGACTATGGCTACACCTTC.

The CDR3 loop is CASRPGQGAKSSYNEQFF. The CDR3 DNA reads TGTGCCAGTAGACCGGGACAGGGGGCGAAGAGCTCCTACAATGAGCAGTTCTTC. The chain combines TRBV19 with TRBJ2-1, with 12 bases that match TRBD1. The CDR3 is 18 residues long. V shed 6 bases and J 0 bases; nucleotides not matched to a gene: 9. Germline CDR1 and CDR2: LNHDA and SQIVND (reference sequence).

The chain joins TRBV19 to TRBJ2-3, with 9 nucleotides matching TRBD2. Trimming removed 2 bases from V and 5 bases from J; junction bases left unmatched: 11. The CDR3 consists of 17 residues. Germline-derived CDR1 and CDR2 are LNHDA and SQIVND (reference sequence). CDR3 bases: TGTGCCAGTAGTATAAAGGCGCGGGGGGGCCTCATAGATACGCAGTATTTT. It is translated as CASSIKARGGLIDTQYF. Full variable domain (remainder filled in from reference TRBV19 and TRBJ2-3): DGGITQSPKYLFRKEGQNVTLSCEQNLNHDAMYWYRQDPGQGLRLIYYSQIVNDFQKGDIAEGYSVSREKKESFPLTVTSAQKNPTAFYLCASSIKARGGLIDTQYFGPGTRLTVL.

The chain couples TRBV7-3 to TRBJ2-3; 8 bases fit TRBD2. This CDR3 spans 18 amino acids. Germline loops: CDR1 SGHTA, CDR2 FQGTGA. V dropped 8 bases and J dropped 4; count of bases not matched to a gene: 20. The CDR3 nucleotides read TGTGCCAGCGTTTTAGCCCCAGTGCTCGGGGGGGATGCAGATACGCAGTATTTT. Amino acids: CASVLAPVLGGDADTQYF.

The chain employs TRBV9 and TRBJ1-3; TRBD1 agrees at 9 bases. The V segment lost 3 bases and the J segment 4 bases; nucleotides outside the gene matches: 11. Germline CDR1 is SGDLS and CDR2 is YYNGEE. The CDR3 is 17 amino acids. For the CDR3, the DNA is TGTGCCAGCAGCGCCCTGCCGGGACAGGGTCCGGGAAACACCATATATTTT. It encodes CASSALPGQGPGNTIYF.

This clone was found once. The rearrangement uses TRBV4-1 and TRBJ2-3; 8 nucleotides match TRBD1. The trim removed 6 bases at V and 3 bases at J, leaving 26 bases unmatched. This CDR3 comprises 21 residues. Germline CDR1 MGHRA, CDR2 YSYEKL. CDR3 region: CASRPTRDRSEGGEYTDTQYF. As DNA, the CDR3 is TGCGCCAGCAGACCTACCCGGGACAGGTCCGAAGGGGGAGAATATACAGATACGCAGTATTTT.

In this sample, this clone turned up once. This same CDR3 is encoded by further DNA sequences in the sample. J is TRBJ1-1 and V is TRBV5-1, with 8 bases aligning to TRBD1. Per germline, CDR1 SGHRS and CDR2 YFSETQ. V trimming: 2 bases; J trimming: 0 bases; junction bases outside the gene matches: 3. The CDR3 spans 15 residues. The CDR3 sequence is CASSLTGGMNTEAFF. The CDR3 DNA reads as TGCGCCAGCAGCTTAACAGGGGGGATGAACACTGAAGCTTTCTTT. Looking up the rest from reference TRBV5-1 and TRBJ1-1 gives the full variable domain: KAGVTQTPRYLIKTRGQQVTLSCSPISGHRSVSWYQQTPGQGLQFLFEYFSETQRNKGNFPGRFSGRQFSNSRSEMNVSTLELGDSALYLCASSLTGGMNTEAFFGQGTRLTVV.

The rearrangement joins TRBV15 to TRBJ2-7; the match to TRBD1 covers 11 bases. J was trimmed by 1 base and V by 5 bases; bases with no gene match: 7. Looked up from germline, CDR1 is LNHNV and CDR2 is YYDKDF (reference sequence). CDR3 length: 16 residues. The CDR3 DNA reads as TGTGCCACCAGCGCCAGGGACAGGGGGTTTTCCTACGAGCAGTACTTC. This sequence encodes CATSARDRGFSYEQYF.

The rearrangement links TRBV27 to TRBJ1-1; D may be TRBD1 (6 bases). Trimming stripped 2 bases from V and 7 bases from J, with 14 bases between. The CDR3 runs to 14 residues. In germline, CDR1 is MNHEY, CDR2 SMNVEV (reference sequence). The CDR3 is CASSLLTGYDEAFF. For the CDR3, the DNA is TGTGCCAGCAGTTTACTTACAGGGTACGATGAAGCTTTCTTT.

The rearrangement joins TRBV2 to TRBJ1-1, with a tentative D call TRBD1 (6 bases). CDR3 length equals 13 residues. Looked up from germline, CDR1 is SNHLY and CDR2 is FYNNEI. Between the trimmed V and J ends, which lost 10 bases and 0 bases, there was a span of 12 bases. CDR3 in DNA: TGTGCCATACAGGACAGCTTGAACACTGAAGCTTTCTTT. It encodes CAIQDSLNTEAFF.

This sequence joins TRBV5-4 and TRBJ2-4; 8 nucleotides agree with TRBD2. The trim removed 3 bases at V and 3 bases at J, leaving 5 bases unmatched. Germline assignment: CDR1 SGHNT and CDR2 YYREEE (reference sequence). The CDR3 runs to 15 residues. Here the CDR3 reads CASSWGTSGKNIQYF. The CDR3, as DNA: TGTGCCAGCAGCTGGGGCACTAGCGGCAAAAACATTCAGTACTTC.

This clone was seen a few times. J is TRBJ2-2 and V is TRBV4-2; 7 nucleotides align to TRBD1. This CDR3 contains 15 residues. Germline CDR1 LGHNA, CDR2 YNFKEQ. Trimming removed 1 base from V and 5 bases from J; junction bases left unmatched: 4. The CDR3 region is CASSQGQGATGELFF. The CDR3 coding sequence is TGTGCCAGCAGCCAAGGACAGGGAGCAACCGGGGAGCTGTTTTTT.

The table lists this clone with a count of one. The chain carries TRBV5-1 and TRBJ2-5; weak D call: TRBD1 (7 bases). V was trimmed by 2 bases and J by 5 bases, leaving 16 bases between them. The CDR3 runs to 15 residues. Germline V gives CDR1 SGHRS, CDR2 YFSETQ. The CDR3 coding sequence is TGCGCCAGCAGCTTTTCAGGGGGGCCGGAGGAGACCCAGTACTTC. Encoded protein: CASSFSGGPEETQYF.

This clone turned up a few times. The same CDR3 also results from other DNA sequences found in this sample. The chain is built from TRBV5-1 and TRBJ1-1; D is perhaps TRBD1 (5 bases). V lost 5 bases, J lost 4 bases, and 15 bases lay in between. The V gene's germline CDR1 is SGHRS and CDR2 YFSETQ. CDR3 length: 14 residues. This CDR3 reads CASSSLGGVTEAFF. The CDR3 region has the DNA TGCGCCAGCAGTTCCCTGGGGGGTGTCACTGAAGCTTTCTTT. Using reference TRBV5-1 and TRBJ1-1 for the parts outside the CDR3, the full variable domain is KAGVTQTPRYLIKTRGQQVTLSCSPISGHRSVSWYQQTPGQGLQFLFEYFSETQRNKGNFPGRFSGRQFSNSRSEMNVSTLELGDSALYLCASSSLGGVTEAFFGQGTRLTVV.

This clone was observed a few times. The V and J genes are TRBV6-1 and TRBJ2-5; the match to TRBD1 covers 8 bases. CDR3 length equals 15 residues. With V trimmed by 5 bases and J by 5 bases, 10 bases remained unmatched. The germline V gene encodes CDR1 MNHNS and CDR2 SASEGT. CDR3 nucleotides: TGTGCCAGCAGTAATCCGACAGGGGTGCGGGAGACCCAGTACTTC. This gives the protein CASSNPTGVRETQYF.